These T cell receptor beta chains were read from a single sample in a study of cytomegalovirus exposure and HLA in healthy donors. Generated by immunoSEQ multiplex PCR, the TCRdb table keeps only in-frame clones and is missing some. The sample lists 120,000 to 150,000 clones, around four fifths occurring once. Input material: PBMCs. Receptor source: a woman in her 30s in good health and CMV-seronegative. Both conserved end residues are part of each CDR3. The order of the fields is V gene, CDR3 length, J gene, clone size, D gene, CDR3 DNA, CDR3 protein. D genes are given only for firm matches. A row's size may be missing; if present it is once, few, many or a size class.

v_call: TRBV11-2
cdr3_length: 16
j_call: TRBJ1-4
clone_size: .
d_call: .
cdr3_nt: TGTGCCAGCAGCTTCCTTTGGCAGGGGCCTAATGAAAAACTGTTTTTT
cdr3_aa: CASSFLWQGPNEKLFF

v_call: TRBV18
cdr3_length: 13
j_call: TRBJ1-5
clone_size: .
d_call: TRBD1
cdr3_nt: TGTGCCAGCTCACAGGACAGGGGTCAGCCCCAGCATTTT
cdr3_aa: CASSQDRGQPQHF

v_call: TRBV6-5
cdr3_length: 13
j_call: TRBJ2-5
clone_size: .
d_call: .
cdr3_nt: TGTGCCAGCAGGCGAGACTTCAGAGAGACCCAGTACTTC
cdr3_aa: CASRRDFRETQYF

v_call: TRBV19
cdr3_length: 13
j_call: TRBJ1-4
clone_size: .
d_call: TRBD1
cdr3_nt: TGTGCCAGCAACAGGGGGGGGAGTGAAAAACTGTTTTTT
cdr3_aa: CASNRGGSEKLFF

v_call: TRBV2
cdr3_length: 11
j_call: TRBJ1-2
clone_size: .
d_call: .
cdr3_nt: TGTGCCAGCACACGAGGCTATGGCTACACCTTC
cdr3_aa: CASTRGYGYTF

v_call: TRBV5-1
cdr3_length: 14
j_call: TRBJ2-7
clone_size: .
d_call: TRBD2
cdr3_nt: TGCGCCAGCAGCCCACCGACTAGCGGCTACGAGCAGTACTTC
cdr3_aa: CASSPPTSGYEQYF

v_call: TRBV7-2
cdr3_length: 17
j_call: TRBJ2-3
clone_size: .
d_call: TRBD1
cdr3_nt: TGTGCCAGCAGCCAGCAGGGGGCAGGTACTAGCACAGATACGCAGTATTTT
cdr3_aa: CASSQQGAGTSTDTQYF

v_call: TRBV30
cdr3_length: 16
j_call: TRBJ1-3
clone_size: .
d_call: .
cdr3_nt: TGTGCCTGGAGGAAATCCTACAGGGTAACGGGAAACACCATATATTTT
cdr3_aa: CAWRKSYRVTGNTIYF

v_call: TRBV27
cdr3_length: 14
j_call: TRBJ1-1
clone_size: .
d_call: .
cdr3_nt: TGTGCCAGCAGTTATCGGCAGGGGAGCACTGAAGCTTTCTTT
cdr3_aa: CASSYRQGSTEAFF

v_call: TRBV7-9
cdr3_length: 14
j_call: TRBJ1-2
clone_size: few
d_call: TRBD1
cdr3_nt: TGTGCCAGCAGCTCACTAGACAGGGACTATGGCTACACCTTC
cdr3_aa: CASSSLDRDYGYTF

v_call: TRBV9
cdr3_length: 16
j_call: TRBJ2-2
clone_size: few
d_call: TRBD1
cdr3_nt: TGTGCCAGCAGCTTCAGGACAGGCACGAACACCGGGGAGCTGTTTTTT
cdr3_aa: CASSFRTGTNTGELFF

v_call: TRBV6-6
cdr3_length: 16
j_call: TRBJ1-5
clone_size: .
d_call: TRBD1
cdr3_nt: TGTGCCAGCAGTCCAGGCCGGGACAGGGGGAATCAGCCCCAGCATTTT
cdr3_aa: CASSPGRDRGNQPQHF

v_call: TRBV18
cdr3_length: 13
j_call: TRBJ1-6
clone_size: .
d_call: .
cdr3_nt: TGTGCCAGCTCAGATCAGGCTAATTCACCCCTCCACTTT
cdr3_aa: CASSDQANSPLHF

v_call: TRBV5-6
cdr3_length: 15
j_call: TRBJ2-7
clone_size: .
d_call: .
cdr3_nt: TGTGCCAGCAGCTTTAGGGACAAGAGAGGCTACGAGCAGTACTTC
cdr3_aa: CASSFRDKRGYEQYF

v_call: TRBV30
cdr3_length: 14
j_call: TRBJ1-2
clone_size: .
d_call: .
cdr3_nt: TGTGCCTGGAGTGCAGCAGGGAGGTACTATGGCTACACCTTC
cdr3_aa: CAWSAAGRYYGYTF

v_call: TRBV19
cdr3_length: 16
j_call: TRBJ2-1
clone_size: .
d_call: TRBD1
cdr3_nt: TGTGCCAGTAGACGGTACTCGGACAGGGCCTACAATGAGCAGTTCTTC
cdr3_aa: CASRRYSDRAYNEQFF

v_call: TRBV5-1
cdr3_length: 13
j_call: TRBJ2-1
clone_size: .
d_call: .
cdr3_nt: TGCGCCAGCAGCTGGGGGCCGGACAATGAGCAGTTCTTC
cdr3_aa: CASSWGPDNEQFF

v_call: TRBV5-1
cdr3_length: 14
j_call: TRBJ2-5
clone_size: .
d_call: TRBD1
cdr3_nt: TGCGCCAGCAGCCTACAGGGGACCCAAGAGACCCAGTACTTC
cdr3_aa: CASSLQGTQETQYF

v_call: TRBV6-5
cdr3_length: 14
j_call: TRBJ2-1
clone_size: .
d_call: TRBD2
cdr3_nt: TGTGCCAGTAGCGGGGGGGCAAAATACAATGAGCAGTTCTTC
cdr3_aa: CASSGGAKYNEQFF

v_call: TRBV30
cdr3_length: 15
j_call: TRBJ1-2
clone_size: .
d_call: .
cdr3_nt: TGTGCCTGGATACAGGGTGCCAAAAACAACTATGGCTACACCTTC
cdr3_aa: CAWIQGAKNNYGYTF

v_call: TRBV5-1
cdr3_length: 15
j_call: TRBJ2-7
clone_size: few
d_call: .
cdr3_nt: TGCGCCAGCAGCCCGGGACAACTAAGGTCCTACGAGCAGTACTTC
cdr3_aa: CASSPGQLRSYEQYF

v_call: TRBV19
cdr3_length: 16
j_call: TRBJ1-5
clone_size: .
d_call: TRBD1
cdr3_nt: TGTGCCAGTAGTATAGACTCGGGACAGCGATATCAGCCCCAGCATTTT
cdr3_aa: CASSIDSGQRYQPQHF

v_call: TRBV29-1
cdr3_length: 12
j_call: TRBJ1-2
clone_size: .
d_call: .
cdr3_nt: TGCAGCGCAGGAACCACTAACTATGGCTACACCTTC
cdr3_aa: CSAGTTNYGYTF

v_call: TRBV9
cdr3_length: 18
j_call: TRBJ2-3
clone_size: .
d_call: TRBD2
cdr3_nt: TGTGCCAGCAGCGTAGGGACTAAGCTAGCGGGGATTACAGATACGCAGTATTTT
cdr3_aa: CASSVGTKLAGITDTQYF

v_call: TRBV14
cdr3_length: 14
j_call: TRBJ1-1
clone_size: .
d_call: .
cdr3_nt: TGTGCCAGCAGCCCTTACAGATCGAACACTGAAGCTTTCTTT
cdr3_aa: CASSPYRSNTEAFF

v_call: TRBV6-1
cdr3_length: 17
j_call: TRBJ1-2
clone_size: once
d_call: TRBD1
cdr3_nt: TGTGCCAGCAGTGAAGAGGGCGGACAAGGGGGCATCTATGGCTACACCTTC
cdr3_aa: CASSEEGGQGGIYGYTF

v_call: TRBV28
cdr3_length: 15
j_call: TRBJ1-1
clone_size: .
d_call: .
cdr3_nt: TGTGCCAGCAGTTTGGCGAGCGTTGTGAACACTGAAGCTTTCTTT
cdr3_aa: CASSLASVVNTEAFF

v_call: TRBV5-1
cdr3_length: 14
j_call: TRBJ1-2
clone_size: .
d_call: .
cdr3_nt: TGCGCCAGCAGCCCAGACGGGGAGCCCCCGCTACTCACCTTC
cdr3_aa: CASSPDGEPPLLTF

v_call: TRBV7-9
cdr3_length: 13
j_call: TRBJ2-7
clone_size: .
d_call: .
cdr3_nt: TGTGCCAGCAGCCGGGACAAAGCCTACGAGCAGTACTTC
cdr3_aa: CASSRDKAYEQYF

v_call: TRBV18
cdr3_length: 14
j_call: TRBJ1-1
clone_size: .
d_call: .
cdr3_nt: TGTGCCAGCTCACCGGGTCAGGGGAACACTGAAGCTTTCTTT
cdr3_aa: CASSPGQGNTEAFF

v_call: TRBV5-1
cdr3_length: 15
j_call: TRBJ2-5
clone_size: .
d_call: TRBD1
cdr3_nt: TGCGCCAGCAGCTACGGACAGGGATTAGCAGAGACCCAGTACTTC
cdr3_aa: CASSYGQGLAETQYF

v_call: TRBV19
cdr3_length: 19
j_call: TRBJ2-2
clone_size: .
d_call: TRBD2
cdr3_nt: TGTGCCAGTAGTACAGGACTAGCGGGGGGCTCATCCAACACCGGGGAGCTGTTTTTT
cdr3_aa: CASSTGLAGGSSNTGELFF

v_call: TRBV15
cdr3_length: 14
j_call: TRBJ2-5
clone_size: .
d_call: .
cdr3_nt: TGTGCCACCAGCAGGGACAACAACCAAGAGACCCAGTACTTC
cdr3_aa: CATSRDNNQETQYF

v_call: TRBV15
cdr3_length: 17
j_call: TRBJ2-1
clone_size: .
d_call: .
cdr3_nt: TGTGCCACCAGCAGAGATGTGGGGGGAACTAGGGACAATGAGCAGTTCTTC
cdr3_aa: CATSRDVGGTRDNEQFF

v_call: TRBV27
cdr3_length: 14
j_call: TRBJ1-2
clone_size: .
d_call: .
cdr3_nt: TGTGCCAGCAGCCTGGGTGTGGGGGCGGGTGGCTACACCTTC
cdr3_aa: CASSLGVGAGGYTF

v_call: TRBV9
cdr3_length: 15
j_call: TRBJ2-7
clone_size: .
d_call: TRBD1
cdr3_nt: TGTGCCAGCAGCGCGAGAGGGGGCGGCTCCTACGAGCAGTACTTC
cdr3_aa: CASSARGGGSYEQYF